These T cell receptor beta chains were read from a single sample in a study of T cells in Graves' hyperthyroidism and ophthalmopathy. Each CDR3 protein gets one entry after TCRdb re-called the multiplex PCR reads with MiXCR. The sample carries 350,000 to 400,000 distinct CDR3 sequences, about 20% recorded once. Specimen: blood. The receptors shown here come from a young woman with Graves' hyperthyroidism. Each CDR3 is given with its conserved first and last residue. The D gene is left open where the match is weak. Only some rows state a clone size, as once, few, many or a class for expanded clones.

many	TRBV10-3	TRBJ2-5	TRBD2	CAISESLAGGAETQCF	TGTGCCATCAGTGAGTCACTAGCGGGGGGAGCGGAGACCCAGTGCTTC
few	TRBV30	TRBJ1-5	.	CAWKGAAHRPQHF	TGTGCCTGGAAAGGGGCGGCCCATCGGCCCCAGCATTTT
many	TRBV29-1	TRBJ2-7	.	CSVESGYRGGEQYF	TGCAGCGTTGAATCGGGGTACAGGGGAGGGGAGCAGTACTTC
once	TRBV2	TRBJ2-5	TRBD1	CASNDRGLDQTQYF	TGTGCCAGCAATGACAGGGGGCTGGACCAAACCCAGTACTTC
many	TRBV6-5	TRBJ2-2	TRBD2	CASSSQGLANTGELFF	TGTGCCAGCAGTTCCCAGGGACTAGCGAACACCGGGGAGCTGTTTTTT
many	TRBV6-5	TRBJ1-1	.	CASSYGHEAGEAFF	TGTGCCAGCAGTTACGGGCACGAAGCGGGTGAAGCTTTCTTT
many	TRBV12-3/TRBV12-4	TRBJ1-1	TRBD1	CASSPDQTGGTEAFF	TGTGCCAGCAGTCCCGACCAAACAGGGGGCACTGAAGCTTTCTTT
few	TRBV20-1	TRBJ1-2	.	CSARDATESNYGYTF	TGCAGTGCTAGAGACGCGACAGAATCAAACTATGGCTACACCTTC
many	TRBV7-2	TRBJ2-5	.	CASSLVRRELEETQYF	TGTGCCAGCAGCTTAGTACGTCGGGAGTTGGAAGAGACCCAGTACTTC
many	TRBV6-5	TRBJ2-5	.	CASSYSHEAAQETQYF	TGTGCCAGCAGTTACTCGCACGAGGCTGCCCAAGAGACCCAGTACTTC
.	TRBV2	TRBJ1-2	TRBD1	CASSERTGENYGYTF	TGTGCCAGCAGTGAAAGGACAGGGGAAAACTATGGCTACACCTTC
many	TRBV20-1	TRBJ2-5	TRBD2	CSASLAASGSRSTQYF	TGCAGTGCTAGTTTGGCGGCTAGCGGAAGTAGAAGTACCCAGTACTTC
.	TRBV12-3/TRBV12-4	TRBJ2-2	TRBD2	CASSLLSGGGGELFF	TGTGCCAGCAGTTTACTCTCCGGGGGGGGCGGGGAGCTGTTTTTT
many	TRBV29-1	TRBJ1-1	.	CSGGGMNTEAFF	TGCAGCGGTGGGGGGATGAACACTGAAGCTTTCTTT
.	TRBV29-1	TRBJ1-2	.	CSVQTPRGYGYTF	TGCAGCGTTCAAACCCCGAGGGGGTACGGCTACACCTTC
many	TRBV6-1	TRBJ2-7	TRBD1	CASSSQGQGYYEQYF	TGTGCCAGCAGCTCTCAGGGACAGGGGTACTACGAGCAGTACTTC
many	TRBV12-3/TRBV12-4	TRBJ1-3	.	CASSLQTGGNTIYF	TGTGCCAGCAGCCTCCAGACAGGTGGAAACACCATATATTTT
.	TRBV27	TRBJ1-2	.	CASSLRVAGYGYTF	TGTGCCAGCAGTTTAAGGGTTGCAGGCTATGGCTACACCTTC
many	TRBV30	TRBJ1-1	TRBD1	CAWDRVRDTEAFF	TGTGCCTGGGACAGGGTCAGGGACACTGAAGCTTTCTTT
.	TRBV7-9	TRBJ2-4	TRBD1	CASSSDRGAKAKNIQYF	TGTGCCAGCAGCTCAGACAGGGGAGCCAAAGCCAAAAACATTCAGTACTTC
many	TRBV7-9	TRBJ2-7	.	CASSLRHLGDPSYEQYF	TGTGCCAGCAGCTTAAGGCATCTGGGGGACCCTTCCTACGAGCAGTACTTC
many	TRBV11-1	TRBJ2-2	.	CASSLVQGVGHRELFF	TGTGCCAGCAGCTTAGTTCAGGGAGTAGGCCACCGGGAGCTGTTTTTT
.	TRBV27	TRBJ2-7	TRBD1	CASGTEHEQYF	TGTGCCAGCGGGACAGAGCACGAGCAGTACTTC
.	TRBV3-1	TRBJ2-7	TRBD1	CASSREMTGSREQYF	TGTGCCAGCAGCCGAGAAATGACAGGGTCTAGGGAGCAGTACTTC
many	TRBV11-3	TRBJ2-7	TRBD2	CASSSTSTEQYF	TGTGCCAGCAGCTCGACTAGCACCGAGCAGTACTTC
.	TRBV6-1	TRBJ1-1	TRBD1	CASTNSAGGEAFF	TGTGCCAGCACAAACTCGGCAGGGGGCGAAGCTTTCTTT
many	TRBV10-1	TRBJ1-5	.	CASRQPQHF	TGCGCCAGCCGTCAGCCCCAGCATTTT
few	TRBV15	TRBJ2-5	.	CATSRDQGLGETQYF	TGTGCCACCAGCAGAGATCAGGGACTCGGGGAGACCCAGTACTTC
many	TRBV20-1	TRBJ1-5	.	CSAGTWANQPQHF	TGCAGTGCCGGGACCTGGGCAAATCAGCCCCAGCATTTT
many	TRBV12-3/TRBV12-4	TRBJ2-5	.	CASSADWKQETQYF	TGTGCCAGCAGTGCCGACTGGAAACAAGAGACCCAGTACTTC
.	TRBV6-4	TRBJ2-2	TRBD2	CASSGLAGGPGGGELFF	TGTGCCAGCAGTGGACTAGCGGGGGGGCCTGGAGGCGGGGAGCTGTTTTTT
many	TRBV7-2	TRBJ1-2	.	CASSFSREGHGYTF	TGTGCCAGCAGCTTCAGCAGGGAGGGACATGGCTACACCTTC
few	TRBV6-5	TRBJ2-5	.	CASSYSTYQETQYF	TGTGCCAGCAGTTACTCCACGTACCAAGAGACCCAGTACTTC
.	TRBV3-1	TRBJ1-5	.	CASSIRGAAQPQHF	TGTGCCAGCAGCATTCGGGGTGCCGCTCAGCCCCAGCATTTT
many	TRBV7-2	TRBJ2-7	.	CASSFLPYEQYF	TGTGCCAGCAGCTTTCTCCCTTACGAGCAGTACTTC
many	TRBV19	TRBJ2-2	.	CASRGSWELFF	TGTGCCAGTAGGGGCTCATGGGAGCTGTTTTTT
once	TRBV5-1	TRBJ1-2	.	CASSPGAGSYGYTF	TGCGCCAGCAGCCCCGGGGCTGGCAGCTATGGCTACACCTTC
many	TRBV25-1	TRBJ2-7	TRBD2	CASSESGLAGLEQYF	TGTGCCAGCAGTGAATCGGGACTAGCGGGCCTCGAGCAGTACTTC
many	TRBV6-5	TRBJ2-5	.	CASSPSQGRGETQYF	TGTGCCAGCAGTCCATCACAGGGCCGCGGGGAGACCCAGTACTTC
many	TRBV6-5	TRBJ1-2	.	CATYRGFYGYTF	TGTGCCACCTACCGCGGCTTCTATGGCTACACCTTC
many	TRBV6-5	TRBJ2-7	.	CATLDYLDYEQYF	TGTGCCACCTTGGACTACCTAGACTACGAGCAGTACTTC
many	TRBV7-2	TRBJ2-4	.	CASSLQGNIQYF	TGTGCCAGCAGCTTACAGGGAAACATTCAGTACTTC
many	TRBV7-9	TRBJ1-3	.	CASSPRLGSGNTIYF	TGTGCCAGCAGCCCAAGACTGGGCTCTGGAAACACCATATATTTT
many	TRBV2	TRBJ2-5	.	CASSADRNQETQYF	TGTGCCAGCAGTGCCGACAGAAACCAAGAGACCCAGTACTTC
many	TRBV5-6	TRBJ1-1	TRBD1	CASSYGTGPREAFF	TGTGCCAGCAGCTATGGGACAGGGCCGAGGGAAGCTTTCTTT
.	TRBV20-1	TRBJ1-5	.	CSASSNSNQPQHF	TGCAGTGCTAGTTCCAATAGCAATCAGCCCCAGCATTTT